This T cell receptor (beta chain) was captured in a study of shared clonotypes between healthy human individuals. Study findings and constraints: Rarefaction demonstrated incomplete sorted-subset sequencing despite large depth. Donors were few, which limited the genetic and exposure-history diversity represented. Non-shared clonotypes had lower generation probabilities than those shared by all four donors.

The V and J ends lost 0 bases and 6 bases respectively, with 12 bases between them. The CDR3 consists of 14 residues. Germline CDR1 is PRHDT and CDR2 is FYEKMQ (reference sequence). The table lists this clone with a count of one. Antigen unknown. Several immunoSEQ plates received, in even portions, the genomic DNA of each subset. Clones were read by immunoSEQ multiplex PCR, and TCRdb kept only the in-frame ones, dropping some. The sample has some 2,100,000 clones, 90% to 97% seen once; the top ten hold roughly 0.13%. J is TRBJ2-7 and V is TRBV13, with D possibly TRBD2 on 5 matching bases. Sequenced material: naive CD4+ T cells sorted from blood. The subset here: CD45RA+ positively selected. The TCR comes from a man between 18 and 29 years old in good health. The CDR3: CASSLGLLAPEQYF. In DNA form, the CDR3 reads TGTGCCAGCAGCTTAGGCCTTCTAGCCCCCGAGCAGTACTTC.